Below are 20 T cell receptor beta chains sequenced from a single sample in a study of glioma-infiltrating T cells after dendritic cell vaccination. The assay was immunoSEQ multiplex PCR, and TCRdb's table has in-frame clones only and misses some. The repertoire consists of about 73,000 clones, with more than 65% occurring once and the leading ten covering 2% to 2.5%. The sample in question was blood, obtained before dendritic cell vaccination. These TCRs come from a human donor with glioblastoma.

The V gene is TRBV6-5, the J gene TRBJ1-2; 7 bases map to TRBD1. Germline trimming cut 6 bases from V and 8 bases from J; bases unmatched to any gene: 9. The CDR3 is made up of 13 amino acids. CDR1 is MNHEY, CDR2 SVGAGI, per germline. This chain's CDR3 is CASSLDRVYGYTF. The CDR3 region has the DNA TGTGCCAGCAGCCTCGACAGGGTGTACGGCTACACCTTC.

The chain couples TRBV6-1 to TRBJ2-7, with TRBD1 matching over 9 bases. This CDR3 contains 13 residues. The germline gives CDR1 MNHNS, CDR2 SASEGT. With V trimmed by 6 bases and J by 10 bases, 10 bases remained unmatched. The CDR3 region is CASRPGQGLDQYF. In DNA, the CDR3 is TGTGCCAGCAGACCGGGACAGGGATTGGACCAGTACTTC.

This chain links TRBV9 with TRBJ2-2; D is undetermined. The length of the CDR3 is 16 residues. V lost 3 bases and J 1 base, leaving 13 bases between the germline ends. Germline V lookup: CDR1 SGDLS, CDR2 YYNGEE. Written as DNA, the CDR3 is TGTGCCAGCAGCGGACCGACACCTAAGAACACCGGGGAGCTGTTTTTT. This gives the protein CASSGPTPKNTGELFF.

The chain is built from TRBV19 and TRBJ1-5; D unresolved. The ends were cut back, 9 bases at V and 3 bases at J, with 15 bases in the middle. Germline assignment: CDR1 LNHDA and CDR2 SQIVND (reference sequence). This CDR3 has 14 residues. This CDR3 reads CASRDRSLNQPQHF. The DNA for the CDR3 is TGTGCCAGCCGTGATCGGAGTCTCAATCAGCCCCAGCATTTT.

This chain links TRBV20-1 with TRBJ1-2, with 7 bases that match TRBD1. The CDR3 has 11 amino acids. V lost 6 bases and J lost 7; bases outside the gene matches: 5. Germline V gene data show CDR1 as DFQATT and CDR2 as SNEGSKA (reference sequence). CDR3 loop: CSAAGQIGYTF. The CDR3 nucleotides are TGCAGTGCCGCGGGACAGATTGGCTACACCTTC.

This clone was seen only once. V usage is TRBV5-4 and J usage is TRBJ2-7; tentatively, D is TRBD1 (6 bases). V lost 2 bases to trimming and J lost 2 bases, with 14 bases between them. Germline V gene lookup returns CDR1 SGHNT and CDR2 YYREEE (reference sequence). This CDR3 has 15 residues. The CDR3, as DNA: TGTGCCAGCAGCTTACCCGGGACATTAGCCTACGAGCAGTACTTC. It codes for CASSLPGTLAYEQYF.

The J gene is TRBJ1-2, the V gene TRBV2; D is possibly TRBD1 (5 bases). The germline V and J ends were trimmed by 8 bases and 4 bases, with 14 bases remaining between them. This CDR3 contains 13 residues. CDR1 and CDR2 (germline): SNHLY, FYNNEI. In DNA form, the CDR3 reads TGTGCCAGCCAAGGGGTTGGCGGCTATGGCTACACCTTC. It yields the protein CASQGVGGYGYTF. The variable domain in full, completed from reference TRBV2 and TRBJ1-2, reads EPEVTQTPSHQVTQMGQEVILRCVPISNHLYFYWYRQILGQKVEFLVSFYNNEISEKSEIFDDQFSVERPDGSNFTLKIRSTKLEDSAMYFCASQGVGGYGYTFGSGTRLTVV.

This sequence joins TRBV28 and TRBJ1-2, with D maybe TRBD1 (6 bases). V was cut by 5 bases and J by 1 base, with 11 bases left in between. CDR3 length equals 14 residues. CDR1 and CDR2 (germline): MDHEN, SYDVKM. The CDR3 DNA sequence: TGTGCCAGCAGTCTACTGGACAGTAACTATGGCTACACCTTC. Translating gives CASSLLDSNYGYTF.

The chain couples TRBV6-6 to TRBJ1-1; a possible D gene is TRBD1 (6 bases). Germline-derived CDR1 and CDR2 are MNHNY and SVGAGI (reference sequence). Trimming shortened V by 1 base and J by 3 bases, and 6 bases separated the two germline ends. The CDR3 runs to 13 residues. The CDR3 region has the DNA TGTGCCAGCAGTTACTGGACAGACACTGAAGCTTTCTTT. Translation: CASSYWTDTEAFF.

The V call is TRBV20-1, the J call TRBJ2-1; the match to TRBD1 covers 7 bases. Germline V gives CDR1 DFQATT, CDR2 SNEGSKA (reference sequence). V lost 5 bases, J lost 13 bases, and 8 bases stayed unmatched. This CDR3 has 11 residues. The CDR3 bases are TGCAGTGCTCTCACAGGGGTTGGACAGTTCTTC. Its translation is CSALTGVGQFF.

Turning to this clone: The sample holds other DNA sequences that translate to the same CDR3. The chain is built from TRBV6-5 and TRBJ2-1; 9 bases line up with TRBD2. Unmatched junction bases numbered 7, after V lost 6 bases and J lost 4 bases. Germline V CDR1 and CDR2: MNHEY, SVGAGI. The CDR3 is 15 amino acids. The CDR3 nucleotides are TGTGCCAGCAGCCGTCTAGCGGGGCCATACAATGAGCAGTTCTTC. It codes for CASSRLAGPYNEQFF.

This chain links TRBV11-2 with TRBJ1-2; D may be TRBD1 (5 bases). The CDR3 consists of 16 residues. Trimming pared 5 bases from V and 0 bases from J, leaving 16 bases between. Germline CDR1 reads SGHAT; CDR2 reads FQNNGV. The CDR3, as DNA: TGTGCCAGCAGCCCCACTACAGGAAAATCTAACTATGGCTACACCTTC. It is translated as CASSPTTGKSNYGYTF.

The rearrangement links TRBV5-1 to TRBJ2-7; 11 bases fit TRBD2. V was pared by 0 bases and J by 0 bases, with 8 bases of the junction left unmatched. This CDR3 comprises 18 residues. CDR1 SGHRS and CDR2 YFSETQ come from the germline V gene. CDR3 DNA: TGCGCCAGCAGCTTGGGTAGCGGGGGGGTATCCTACTCCTACGAGCAGTACTTC. Translation gives CASSLGSGGVSYSYEQYF.

V usage is TRBV19 and J usage is TRBJ2-1; 13 bases are shared with TRBD2. Germline CDR1 and CDR2: LNHDA and SQIVND (reference sequence). The CDR3 length is 16 residues. Trimming cost V 5 bases and J 7 bases; bases outside gene matches: 8. DNA for the CDR3: TGTGCCAGTAGTGCCTATACTAGCGGGAGGGATAATGAGCAGTTCTTC. Translated, it gives CASSAYTSGRDNEQFF.

This chain connects TRBV19 to TRBJ2-1; no clear D gene. Trimming pared 5 bases from V and 0 bases from J, leaving 11 bases between. This CDR3 has 15 amino acids. The germline V gene has CDR1 LNHDA and CDR2 SQIVND (reference sequence). CDR3 in amino acids: CASSPARRSYNEQFF. CDR3 nucleotide sequence: TGTGCCAGTAGTCCAGCGCGGCGCTCCTACAATGAGCAGTTCTTC.

This clone was counted only a few times. The CDR3 region has the DNA TGTGCCAGCAGTGGCCGGGACATGGATGAAAAACTGTTTTTT. Residues: CASSGRDMDEKLFF. V gene TRBV6-1 combines with J gene TRBJ1-4; TRBD1 is a possible D gene (6 bases). The CDR3 covers 14 residues. V lost 4 bases to trimming and J lost 6 bases, with 12 bases between them. Germline CDR1 reads MNHNS; CDR2 reads SASEGT.

This rearrangement joins TRBV27 to TRBJ1-1, with TRBD1 matching 10 bases. Unmatched junction bases numbered 3, after V lost 6 bases and J lost 11 bases. The germline gives CDR1 MNHEY, CDR2 SMNVEV (reference sequence). The CDR3 runs 11 residues. The CDR3 DNA reads as TGTGCCAGCAGGACAGGGGGCAGGGCTTTCTTT. It codes for CASRTGGRAFF.

The V and J genes are TRBV5-1 and TRBJ1-2; TRBD1 is a possible D gene (5 bases). Trimming pared 4 bases from V and 8 bases from J, leaving 33 bases between. This CDR3 comprises 19 residues. CDR1 and CDR2 (germline): SGHRS, YFSETQ. The DNA for the CDR3 is TGCGCCAGCAGCCGGGACCTCCCCGCCCTCGATGTCGCTGCGGGAGGCTACACCTTC. Its protein product is CASSRDLPALDVAAGGYTF.

The chain has TRBV27 and TRBJ2-7, with D possibly matching TRBD1 (5 bases). The V gene's germline CDR1 is MNHEY and CDR2 SMNVEV (reference sequence). CDR3 length: 15 amino acids. Trimming removed 3 bases at V and 2 bases at J, with 14 bases between. CDR3 protein: CASSFGWAGTYEQYF. In nucleotides, the CDR3 is TGTGCCAGCAGTTTTGGATGGGCAGGGACCTACGAGCAGTACTTC.

V is TRBV5-4 and J is TRBJ2-1, with D perhaps matching TRBD2 (6 bases). V was shortened by 0 bases and J by 10 bases, with 11 bases between the two germline ends. CDR1 and CDR2 from the germline V gene are SGHNT and YYREEE (reference sequence). This CDR3 has 13 amino acids. This CDR3 is CASSLAGRGEQFF. The CDR3 DNA sequence: TGTGCCAGCAGCTTGGCGGGTCGGGGGGAGCAGTTCTTC.